This TCR beta chain was obtained from a study of blood T cell repertoires in COVID-19. Study-level information: Acute-phase and convalescent COVID-19 samples originated in the United States, Italy and Spain. PBMCs, B-cell-depleted T cells, or T cells provided the cDNA or gDNA that made up the material.

The CDR3 extends over 18 amino acids. V was cut by 0 bases and J by 0 bases, with 12 bases left in between. Germline V gene lookup returns CDR1 MGHRA and CDR2 YSYEKL. Measured with immunoSEQ multiplex PCR; TCRdb has only the in-frame clones, and not every one. The table includes 55,000 to 80,000 clones, 70% to 90% detected once. The receptor's source is a man in his forties or fifties with acute or convalescent COVID-19. This chain links TRBV4-1 with TRBJ1-6, with a tentative D call TRBD1 (6 bases). The specimen sequenced was peripheral blood. CDR3 nucleotides: TGCGCCAGCAGCCAAGATGCAGGGGCCAGCTCCTATAATTCACCCCTCCACTTT. Protein: CASSQDAGASSYNSPLHF.